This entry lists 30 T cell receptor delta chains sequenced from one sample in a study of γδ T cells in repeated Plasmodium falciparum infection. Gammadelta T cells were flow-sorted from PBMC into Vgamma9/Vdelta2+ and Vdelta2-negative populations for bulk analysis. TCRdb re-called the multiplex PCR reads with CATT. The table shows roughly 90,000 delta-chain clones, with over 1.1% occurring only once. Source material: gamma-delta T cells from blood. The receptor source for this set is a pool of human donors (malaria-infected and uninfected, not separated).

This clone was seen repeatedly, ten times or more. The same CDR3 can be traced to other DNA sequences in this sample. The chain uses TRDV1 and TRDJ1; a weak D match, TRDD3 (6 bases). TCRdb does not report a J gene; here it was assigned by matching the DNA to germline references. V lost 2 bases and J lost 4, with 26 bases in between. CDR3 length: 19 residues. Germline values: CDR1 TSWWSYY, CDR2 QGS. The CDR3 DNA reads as TGTGCTCTTGGGGAAAACGATCCTAGAAAGTGGGGGTACGACGATAAACTCATCTTT. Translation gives CALGENDPRKWGYDDKLIF.

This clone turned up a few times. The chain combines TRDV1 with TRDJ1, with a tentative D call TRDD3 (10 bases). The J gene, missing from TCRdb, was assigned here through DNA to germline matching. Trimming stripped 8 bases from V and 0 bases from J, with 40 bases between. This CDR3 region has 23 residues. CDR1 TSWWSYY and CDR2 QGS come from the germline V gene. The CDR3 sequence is CALRAHLPTHLGDKGVHTDKLIF. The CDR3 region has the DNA TGTGCTCTTAGAGCCCACCTTCCTACGCATCTGGGGGATAAAGGAGTACACACCGATAAACTCATCTTT.

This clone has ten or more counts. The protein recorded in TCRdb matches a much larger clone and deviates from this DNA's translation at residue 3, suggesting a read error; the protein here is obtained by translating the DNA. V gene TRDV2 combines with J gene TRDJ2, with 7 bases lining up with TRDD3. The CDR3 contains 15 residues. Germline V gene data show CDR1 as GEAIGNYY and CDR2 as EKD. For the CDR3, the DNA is TGTGCCCGTGACACCGTGGGGGATTTGACAGCACAACTCTTCTTT. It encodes CARDTVGDLTAQLFF.

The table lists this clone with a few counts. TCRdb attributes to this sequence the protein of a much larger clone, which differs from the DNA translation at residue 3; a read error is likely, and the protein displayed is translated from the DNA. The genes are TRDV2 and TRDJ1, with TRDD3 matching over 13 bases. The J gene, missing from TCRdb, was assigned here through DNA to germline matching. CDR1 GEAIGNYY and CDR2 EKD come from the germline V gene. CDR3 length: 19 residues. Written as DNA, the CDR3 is TGTGCCGGTGACGATTTACTGGGGGATACGCCCGCGTACACCGATAAACTCATCTTT. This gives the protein CAGDDLLGDTPAYTDKLIF.

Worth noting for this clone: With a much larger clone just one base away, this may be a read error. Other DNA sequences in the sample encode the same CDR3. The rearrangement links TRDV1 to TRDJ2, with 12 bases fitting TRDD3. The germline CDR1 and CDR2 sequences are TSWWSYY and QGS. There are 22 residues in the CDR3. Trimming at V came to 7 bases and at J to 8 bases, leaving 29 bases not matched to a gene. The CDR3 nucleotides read TGTGCTCTTGTTTCCCCTCCTTTTTCCTACTCCCCGTACTGGGGGATACTTGCACAACTCTTCTTT. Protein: CALVSPPFSYSPYWGILAQLFF.

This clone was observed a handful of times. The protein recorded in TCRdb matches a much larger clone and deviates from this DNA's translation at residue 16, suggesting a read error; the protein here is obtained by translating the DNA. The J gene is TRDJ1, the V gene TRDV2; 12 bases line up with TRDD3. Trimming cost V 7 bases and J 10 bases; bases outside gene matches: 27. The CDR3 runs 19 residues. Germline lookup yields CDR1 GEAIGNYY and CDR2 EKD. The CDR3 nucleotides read TGTGCCTGCATTACGTACTGGGGGATACCCTCCCCGTACACCGGTAGACTCATCTTT. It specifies CACITYWGIPSPYTGRLIF.

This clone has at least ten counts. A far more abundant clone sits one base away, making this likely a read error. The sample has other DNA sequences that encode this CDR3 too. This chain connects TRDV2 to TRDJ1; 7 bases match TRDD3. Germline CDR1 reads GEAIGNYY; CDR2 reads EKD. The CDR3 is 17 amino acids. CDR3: CACDTVGEAPRTDKLIF. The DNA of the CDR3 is TGTGCTTGTGACACCGTGGGGGAGGCCCCGAGAACCGATAAACTCATCTTT.

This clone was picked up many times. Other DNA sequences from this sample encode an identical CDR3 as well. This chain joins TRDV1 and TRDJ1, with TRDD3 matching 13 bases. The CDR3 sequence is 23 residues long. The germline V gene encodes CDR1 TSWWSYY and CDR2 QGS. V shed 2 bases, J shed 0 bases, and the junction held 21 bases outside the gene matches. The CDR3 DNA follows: TGTGCTCTTGGGGAAAGGTCGGCTCCTCCACCTACTGGGGGATACGCCTACACCGATAAACTCATCTTT. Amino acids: CALGERSAPPPTGGYAYTDKLIF.

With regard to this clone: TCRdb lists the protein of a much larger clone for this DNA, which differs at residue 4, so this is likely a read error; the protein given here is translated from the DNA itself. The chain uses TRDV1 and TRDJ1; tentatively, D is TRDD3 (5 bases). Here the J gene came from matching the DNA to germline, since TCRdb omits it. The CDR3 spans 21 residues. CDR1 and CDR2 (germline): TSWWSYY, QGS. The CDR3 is CALEELAVAGSSRWYTDKLIF. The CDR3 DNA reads TGTGCTCTTGAGGAACTAGCGGTGGCGGGATCCTCAAGGTGGTACACCGATAAACTCATCTTT.

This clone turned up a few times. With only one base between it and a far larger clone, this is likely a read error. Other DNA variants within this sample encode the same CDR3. CDR3 in amino acids: CALFRLPRWGMMADTDKLIF. The DNA of the CDR3 is TGTGCCCTATTCCGCCTTCCCCGATGGGGGATGATGGCGGACACCGATAAACTCATCTTT. This chain joins TRDV3 and TRDJ1; TRDD3 agrees at 8 bases. Since TCRdb gives no J gene, matching the DNA to germline was used here to assign it. This CDR3 is built from 20 residues. Losses at the gene ends were 5 bases for V and 0 bases for J; bases not matched to a gene: 26. Germline assignment: CDR1 TVYSNPD and CDR2 GDNSRS (reference sequence).

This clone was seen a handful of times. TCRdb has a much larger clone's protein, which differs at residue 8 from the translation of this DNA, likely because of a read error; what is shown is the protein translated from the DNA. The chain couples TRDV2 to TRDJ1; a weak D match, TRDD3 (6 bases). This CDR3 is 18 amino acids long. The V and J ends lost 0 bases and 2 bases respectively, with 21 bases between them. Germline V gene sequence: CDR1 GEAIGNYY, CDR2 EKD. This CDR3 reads CACDTLSQRDTGTDKLIF. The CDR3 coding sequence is TGTGCCTGTGACACCCTTTCTCAAAGAGATACGGGGACCGATAAACTCATCTTT.

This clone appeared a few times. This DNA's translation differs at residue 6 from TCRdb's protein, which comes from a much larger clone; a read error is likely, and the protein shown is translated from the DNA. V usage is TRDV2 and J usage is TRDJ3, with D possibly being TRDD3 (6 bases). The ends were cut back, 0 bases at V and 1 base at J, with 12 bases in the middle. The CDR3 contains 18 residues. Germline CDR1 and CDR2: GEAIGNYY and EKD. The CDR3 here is CACDTAGIDSWDTRQMFF. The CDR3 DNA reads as TGTGCCTGTGACACCGCGGGGATTGATTCCTGGGACACCCGACAGATGTTTTTC.

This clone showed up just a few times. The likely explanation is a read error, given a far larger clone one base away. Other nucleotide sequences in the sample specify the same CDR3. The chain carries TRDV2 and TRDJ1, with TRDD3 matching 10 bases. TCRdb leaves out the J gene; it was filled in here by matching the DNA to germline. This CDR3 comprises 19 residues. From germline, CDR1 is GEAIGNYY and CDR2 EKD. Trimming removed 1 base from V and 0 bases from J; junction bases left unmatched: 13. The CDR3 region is CACDTVGDTGGFDTDKLIF. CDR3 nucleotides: TGTGCCTGTGACACAGTGGGGGATACTGGGGGATTTGACACCGATAAACTCATCTTT.

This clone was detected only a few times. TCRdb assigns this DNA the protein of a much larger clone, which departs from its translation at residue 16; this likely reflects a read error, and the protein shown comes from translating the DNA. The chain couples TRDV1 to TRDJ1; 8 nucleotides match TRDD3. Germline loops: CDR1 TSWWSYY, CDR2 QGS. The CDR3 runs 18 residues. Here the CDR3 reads CALGEIYTGGMYTDKPIF. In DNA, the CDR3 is TGTGCTCTTGGGGAAATATACACTGGGGGTATGTACACCGATAAACCCATCTTT.

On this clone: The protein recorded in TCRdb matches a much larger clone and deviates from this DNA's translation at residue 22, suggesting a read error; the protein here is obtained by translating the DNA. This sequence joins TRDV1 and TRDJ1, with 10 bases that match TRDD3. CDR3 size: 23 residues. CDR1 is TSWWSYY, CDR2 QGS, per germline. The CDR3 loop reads CALGELEYWGIYKGPPGGDKLTF. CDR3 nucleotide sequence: TGTGCTCTTGGGGAACTTGAGTACTGGGGGATCTATAAGGGTCCTCCTGGCGGCGATAAACTCACCTTT.

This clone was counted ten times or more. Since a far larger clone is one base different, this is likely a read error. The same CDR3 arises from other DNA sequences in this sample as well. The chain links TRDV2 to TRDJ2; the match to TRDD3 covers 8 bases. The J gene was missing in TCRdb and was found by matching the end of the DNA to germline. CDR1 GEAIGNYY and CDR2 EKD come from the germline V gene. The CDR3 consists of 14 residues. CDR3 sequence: CACDTWGMTAQLFF. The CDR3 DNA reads TGTGCCTGTGACACCTGGGGGATGACGGCACAACTCTTCTTT.

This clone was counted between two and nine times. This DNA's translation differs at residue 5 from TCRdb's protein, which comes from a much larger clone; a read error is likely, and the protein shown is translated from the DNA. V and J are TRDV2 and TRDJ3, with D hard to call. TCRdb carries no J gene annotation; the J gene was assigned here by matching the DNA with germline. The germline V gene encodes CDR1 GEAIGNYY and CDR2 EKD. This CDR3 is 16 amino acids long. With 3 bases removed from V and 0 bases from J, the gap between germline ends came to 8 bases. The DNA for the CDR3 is TGTGCCTGTGACTGTGGGAGCTCCTGGGACACCCGACAGATGTTTTTC. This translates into CACDCGSSWDTRQMFF.

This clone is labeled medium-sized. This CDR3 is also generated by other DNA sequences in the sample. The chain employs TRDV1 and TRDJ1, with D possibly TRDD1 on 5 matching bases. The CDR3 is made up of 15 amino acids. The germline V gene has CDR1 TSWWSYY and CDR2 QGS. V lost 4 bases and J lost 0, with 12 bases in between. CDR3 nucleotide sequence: TGTGCTCTTGGGGGCAAATACACGGACACCGATAAACTCATCTTT. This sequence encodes CALGGKYTDTDKLIF.

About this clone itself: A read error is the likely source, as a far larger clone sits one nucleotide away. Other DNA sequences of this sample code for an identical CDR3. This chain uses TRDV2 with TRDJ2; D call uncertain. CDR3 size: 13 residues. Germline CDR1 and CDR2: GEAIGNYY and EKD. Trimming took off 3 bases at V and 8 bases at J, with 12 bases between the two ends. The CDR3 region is CACDAGPGAQLFF. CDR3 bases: TGTGCCTGTGACGCCGGCCCCGGGGCACAACTCTTCTTT.

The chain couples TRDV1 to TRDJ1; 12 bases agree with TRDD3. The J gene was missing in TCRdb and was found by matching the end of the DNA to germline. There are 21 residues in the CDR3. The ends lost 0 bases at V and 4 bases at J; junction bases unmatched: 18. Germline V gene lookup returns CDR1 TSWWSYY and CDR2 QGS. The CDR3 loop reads CALGELSCDHSGGYACDKLIF. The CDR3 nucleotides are TGTGCTCTTGGGGAACTTTCCTGTGACCATTCTGGGGGATACGCGTGCGATAAACTCATCTTT.

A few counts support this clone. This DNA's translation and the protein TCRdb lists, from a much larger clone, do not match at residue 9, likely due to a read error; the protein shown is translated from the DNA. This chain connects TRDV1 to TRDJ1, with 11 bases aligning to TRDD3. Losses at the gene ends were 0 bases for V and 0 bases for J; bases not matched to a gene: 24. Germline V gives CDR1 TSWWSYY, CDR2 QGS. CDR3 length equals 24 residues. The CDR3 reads CALGELRSCLLRTGGYIHTDKLIF. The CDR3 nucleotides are TGTGCTCTTGGGGAACTCAGATCCTGCCTCCTTCGTACTGGGGGATATATCCACACCGATAAACTCATCTTT.

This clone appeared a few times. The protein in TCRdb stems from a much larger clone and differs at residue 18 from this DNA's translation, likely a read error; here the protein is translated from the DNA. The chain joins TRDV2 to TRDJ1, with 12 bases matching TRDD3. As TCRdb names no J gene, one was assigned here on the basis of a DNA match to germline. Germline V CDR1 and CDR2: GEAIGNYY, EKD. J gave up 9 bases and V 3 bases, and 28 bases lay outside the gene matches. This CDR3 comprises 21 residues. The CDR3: CACDDAFYTGGYSPSSPELIF. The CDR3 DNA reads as TGTGCCTGTGACGACGCATTCTATACTGGGGGATACAGCCCCTCGTCTCCTGAACTCATCTTT.

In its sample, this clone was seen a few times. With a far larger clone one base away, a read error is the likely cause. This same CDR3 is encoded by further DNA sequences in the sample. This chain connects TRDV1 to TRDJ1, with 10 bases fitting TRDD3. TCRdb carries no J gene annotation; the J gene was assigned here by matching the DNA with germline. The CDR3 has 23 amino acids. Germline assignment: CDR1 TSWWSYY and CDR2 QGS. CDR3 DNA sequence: TGTGCCCTTGGGGACGGAGGGGTCCGTTCCTACCAAAGCCTGGGGGATAGTCCCGATAAACTCATCTTT. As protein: CALGDGGVRSYQSLGDSPDKLIF.

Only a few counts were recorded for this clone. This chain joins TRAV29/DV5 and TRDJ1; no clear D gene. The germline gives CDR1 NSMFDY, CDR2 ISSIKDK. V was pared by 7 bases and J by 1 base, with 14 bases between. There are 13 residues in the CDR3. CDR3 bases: TGTGCACCCCGTCGGGCACCCACCGATAAACTCATCTTT. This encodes CAPRRAPTDKLIF.

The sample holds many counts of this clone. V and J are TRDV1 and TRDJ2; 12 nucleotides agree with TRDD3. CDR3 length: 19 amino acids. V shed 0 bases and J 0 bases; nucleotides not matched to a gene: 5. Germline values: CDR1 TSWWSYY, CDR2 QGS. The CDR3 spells CALGELPGGYVALTAQLFF. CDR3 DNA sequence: TGTGCTCTTGGGGAACTTCCTGGGGGATACGTTGCTTTGACAGCACAACTCTTCTTT.

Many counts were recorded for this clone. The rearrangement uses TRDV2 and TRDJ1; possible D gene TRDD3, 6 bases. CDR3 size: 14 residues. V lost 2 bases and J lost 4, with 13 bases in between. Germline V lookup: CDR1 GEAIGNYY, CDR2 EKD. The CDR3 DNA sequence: TGTGCCTGTGACAGTATTGGGGGGAGCGATAAACTCATCTTT. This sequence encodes CACDSIGGSDKLIF.

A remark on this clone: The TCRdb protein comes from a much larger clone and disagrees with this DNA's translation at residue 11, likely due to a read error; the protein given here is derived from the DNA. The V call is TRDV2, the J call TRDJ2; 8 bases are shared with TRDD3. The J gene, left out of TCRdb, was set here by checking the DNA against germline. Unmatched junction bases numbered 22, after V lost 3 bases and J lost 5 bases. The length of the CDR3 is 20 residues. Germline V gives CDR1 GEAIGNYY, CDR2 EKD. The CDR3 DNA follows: TGTGCCTGTGACCCTGTATATCCCAGTACTGTGGGATACGGCACAGCACAACTCTTCTTT. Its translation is CACDPVYPSTVGYGTAQLFF.

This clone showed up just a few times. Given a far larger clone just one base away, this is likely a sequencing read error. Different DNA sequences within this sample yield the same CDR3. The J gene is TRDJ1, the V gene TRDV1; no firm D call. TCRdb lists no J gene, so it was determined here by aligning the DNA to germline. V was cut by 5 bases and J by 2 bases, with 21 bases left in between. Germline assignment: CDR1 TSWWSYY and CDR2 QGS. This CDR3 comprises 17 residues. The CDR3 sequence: CALGHPLPPSPTDKLIF. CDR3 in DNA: TGTGCTCTTGGGCATCCTTTGCCGCCTAGTCCGACCGATAAACTCATCTTT.

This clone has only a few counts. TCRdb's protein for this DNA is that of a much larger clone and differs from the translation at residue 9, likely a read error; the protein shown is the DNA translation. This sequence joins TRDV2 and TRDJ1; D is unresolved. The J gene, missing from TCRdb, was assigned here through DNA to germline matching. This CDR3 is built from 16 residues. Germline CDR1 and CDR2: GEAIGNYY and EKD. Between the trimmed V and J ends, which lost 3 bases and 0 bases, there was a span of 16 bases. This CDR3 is CACDHLDYTYTDKLIF. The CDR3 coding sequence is TGTGCCTGTGACCACCTGGATTACACGTACACCGATAAACTCATCTTT.

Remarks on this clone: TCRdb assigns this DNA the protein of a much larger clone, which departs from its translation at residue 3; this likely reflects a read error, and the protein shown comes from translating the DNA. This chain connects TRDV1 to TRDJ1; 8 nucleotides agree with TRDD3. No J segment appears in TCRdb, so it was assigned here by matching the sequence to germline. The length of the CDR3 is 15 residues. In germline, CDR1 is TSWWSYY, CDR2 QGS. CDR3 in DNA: TGTGCTCCTGGGTTTTACTGGGGATACAGCGATAAACTCATCTTT. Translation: CAPGFYWGYSDKLIF.